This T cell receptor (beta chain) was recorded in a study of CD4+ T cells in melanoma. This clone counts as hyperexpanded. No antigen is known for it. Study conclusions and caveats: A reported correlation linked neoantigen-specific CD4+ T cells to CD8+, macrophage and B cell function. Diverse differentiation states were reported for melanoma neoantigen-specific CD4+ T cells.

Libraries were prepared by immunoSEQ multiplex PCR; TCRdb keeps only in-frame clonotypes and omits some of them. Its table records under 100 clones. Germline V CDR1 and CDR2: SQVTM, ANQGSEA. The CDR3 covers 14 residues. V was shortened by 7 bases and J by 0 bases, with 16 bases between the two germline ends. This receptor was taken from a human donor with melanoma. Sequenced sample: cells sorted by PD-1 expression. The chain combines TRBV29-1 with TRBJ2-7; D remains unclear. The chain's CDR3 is CSAYTAGPSYEQYF. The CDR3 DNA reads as TGCAGCGCCTACACGGCAGGTCCCTCCTACGAGCAGTACTTC.